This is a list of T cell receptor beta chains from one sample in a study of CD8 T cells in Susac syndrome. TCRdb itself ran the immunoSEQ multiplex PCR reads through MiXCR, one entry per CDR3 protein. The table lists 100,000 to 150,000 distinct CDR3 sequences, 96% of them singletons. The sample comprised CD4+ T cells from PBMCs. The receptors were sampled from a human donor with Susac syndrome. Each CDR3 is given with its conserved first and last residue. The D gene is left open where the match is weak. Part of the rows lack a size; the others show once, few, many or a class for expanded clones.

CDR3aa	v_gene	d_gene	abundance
CSANRANNQPQHF	TRBV20-1	-	once
CASSASGRASTDTQYF	TRBV5-4	TRBD2	few
CSAASGSWYEQFF	TRBV29-1	TRBD2	-
CASTLGKGGETQYF	TRBV12-3/TRBV12-4	-	-
CASSLDRAVNTEAFF	TRBV12-3/TRBV12-4	-	-
CASSPGGEPQHF	TRBV18	-	-
CASSPGQSYGYTF	TRBV5-1	TRBD1	-
CASSPARSTDTQYF	TRBV12-3/TRBV12-4	-	-
CASRRTDAGELFF	TRBV6-6	-	once
CASSGGSREYTGELFF	TRBV4-1	-	-
CASSQVGVAAEKLFF	TRBV4-1	-	-
CASGNWVEQFF	TRBV4-1	-	-
CSVRTSGGYNEQFF	TRBV29-1	TRBD2	-
CASSLGGGSYNEQFF	TRBV5-4	-	-
CASSPEGRNEKLFF	TRBV7-9	-	-
CASSVEEGAPYEQYF	TRBV9	-	-
CASSPRTGPNYGYTF	TRBV18	TRBD1	-